Listed below are T cell receptor beta chains from one sample, sequenced in a study of blood T cell repertoires in COVID-19. Produced via immunoSEQ multiplex PCR; TCRdb's table is partial and in-frame only. The sample has under 350,000 clones, about 88% seen once. Sequencing was done on a sample of PBMCs or T cells enriched from blood (not recorded which). The receptors shown here come from a man in his 60s who had recovered from COVID-19. Both conserved end residues are trimmed from each CDR3. Each record gives: V gene, CDR3 protein.

>TRBV24-1
ATSDARGYTGELF
>TRBV7-9
ASSSVLGAETQY
>TRBV19
ASSISRDSYGYT
>TRBV7-8
ASSLSGTGATEAF
>TRBV7-9
ASSLGHRPTDTQY
>TRBV7-9
ASSPGGSESNYGYT
>TRBV18
ASSPRGQRNYGYT
>TRBV6-5
ASSPTGALDTIY
>TRBV7-9
ASSLGGTGFDQPQH
>TRBV9
ASSVGGRGMDEQY
>TRBV18
ASSTGQGNYNEQF
>TRBV24-1
ATSESRAGSLF
>TRBV2
ASSQTGGYGYT
>TRBV5-4
ASSSNRGANPDTQY
>TRBV7-9
ASSFGRDRAEYSLGYT
>TRBV5-6
ASSLGRGLETQY
>TRBV7-9
ASSSTFGTGYNEQF
>TRBV5-1
ARGLTSGLAGVAGELF
>TRBV7-2
ASSLVRSYEQY
>TRBV5-1
ASSSPASGGTQY
>TRBV2
ASSESRAFGGYT
>TRBV7-2
AMQEGAPGTEAF
>TRBV6-5
ASSYFGGVHYGYT
>TRBV7-8
ASSLAGVGATEAF
>TRBV20-1
SDKRTDTQY
>TRBV13
ASSLLTDTQY
>TRBV5-1
ASSLTRDSQRNTEAF
>TRBV5-4
ASSLAGQGYEQY
>TRBV7-2
ASSFDYTGELF
>TRBV5-1
ASSGDSSGSSTDTQY
>TRBV7-8
ASKEQGRTDTQY
>TRBV30
AWRRQGAAGQPQH
>TRBV6-1
ASSEVENLGYT
>TRBV3-1/TRBV3-2
ASSQVSGLSYNEQF
>TRBV18
ASSPPGQGLSPLH
>TRBV11-3
ASSSRDRRTDTQY
>TRBV5-1
ASRATARDGYT
>TRBV10-1
ASPLTGNYGYT